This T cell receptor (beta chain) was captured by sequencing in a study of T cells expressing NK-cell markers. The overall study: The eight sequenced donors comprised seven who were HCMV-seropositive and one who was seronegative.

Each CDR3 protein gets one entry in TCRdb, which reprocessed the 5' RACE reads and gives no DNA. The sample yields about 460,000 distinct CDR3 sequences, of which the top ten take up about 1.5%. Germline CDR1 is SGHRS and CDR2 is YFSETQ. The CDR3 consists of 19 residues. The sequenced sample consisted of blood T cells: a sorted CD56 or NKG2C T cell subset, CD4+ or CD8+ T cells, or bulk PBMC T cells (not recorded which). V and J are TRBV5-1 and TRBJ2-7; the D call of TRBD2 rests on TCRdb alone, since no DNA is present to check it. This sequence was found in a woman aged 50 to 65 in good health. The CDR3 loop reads CASSLDGLAGATISYEQYF.